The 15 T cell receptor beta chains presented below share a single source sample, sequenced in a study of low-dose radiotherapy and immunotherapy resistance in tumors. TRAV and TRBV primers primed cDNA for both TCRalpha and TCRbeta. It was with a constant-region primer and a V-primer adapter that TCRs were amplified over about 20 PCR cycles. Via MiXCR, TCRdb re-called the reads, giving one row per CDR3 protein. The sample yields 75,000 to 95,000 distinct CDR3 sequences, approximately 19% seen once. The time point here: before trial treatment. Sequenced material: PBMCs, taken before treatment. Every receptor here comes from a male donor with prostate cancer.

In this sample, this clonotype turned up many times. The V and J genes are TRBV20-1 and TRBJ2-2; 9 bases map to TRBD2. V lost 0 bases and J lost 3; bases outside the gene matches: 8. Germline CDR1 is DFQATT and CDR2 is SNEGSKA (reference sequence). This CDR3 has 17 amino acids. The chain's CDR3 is CSARDEAGGPHTGELFF. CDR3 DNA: TGCAGTGCTAGAGATGAGGCGGGGGGGCCCCACACCGGGGAGCTGTTTTTT.

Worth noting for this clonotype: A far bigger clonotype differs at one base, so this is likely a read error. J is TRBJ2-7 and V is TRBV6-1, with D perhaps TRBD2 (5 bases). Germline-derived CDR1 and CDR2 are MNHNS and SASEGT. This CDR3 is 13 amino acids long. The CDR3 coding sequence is TGTACCAGCAGTTACTCGAGAGGGCGCGAGCAGTACTTC. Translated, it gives CTSSYSRGREQYF.

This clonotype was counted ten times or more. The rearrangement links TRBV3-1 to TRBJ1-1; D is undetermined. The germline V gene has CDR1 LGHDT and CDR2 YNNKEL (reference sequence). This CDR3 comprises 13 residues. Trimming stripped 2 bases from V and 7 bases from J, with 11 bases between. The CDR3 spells CASSQNPGGEAFF. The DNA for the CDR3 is TGTGCCAGCAGCCAAAACCCGGGAGGTGAAGCTTTCTTT.

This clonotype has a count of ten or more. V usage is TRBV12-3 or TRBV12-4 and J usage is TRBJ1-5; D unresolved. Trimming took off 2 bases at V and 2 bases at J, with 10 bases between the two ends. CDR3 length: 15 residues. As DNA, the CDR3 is TGTGCCAGCAGTTTAACCTACGGGGGCAATCAGCCCCAGCATTTT. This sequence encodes CASSLTYGGNQPQHF.

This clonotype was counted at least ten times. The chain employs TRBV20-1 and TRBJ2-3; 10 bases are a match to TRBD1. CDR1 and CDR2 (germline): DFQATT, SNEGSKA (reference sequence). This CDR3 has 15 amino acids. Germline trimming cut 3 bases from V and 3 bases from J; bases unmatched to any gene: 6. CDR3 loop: CSASLGTGETDTQYF. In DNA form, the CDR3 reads TGCAGTGCTAGTCTCGGGACAGGGGAAACAGATACGCAGTATTTT.

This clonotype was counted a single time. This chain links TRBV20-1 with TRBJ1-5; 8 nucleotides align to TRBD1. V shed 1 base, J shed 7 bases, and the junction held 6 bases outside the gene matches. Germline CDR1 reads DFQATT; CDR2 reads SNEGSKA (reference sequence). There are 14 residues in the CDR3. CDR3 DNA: TGCAGTGCTAGAGCCGGACAGGGAGACCAGCCCCAGCATTTT. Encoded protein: CSARAGQGDQPQHF.

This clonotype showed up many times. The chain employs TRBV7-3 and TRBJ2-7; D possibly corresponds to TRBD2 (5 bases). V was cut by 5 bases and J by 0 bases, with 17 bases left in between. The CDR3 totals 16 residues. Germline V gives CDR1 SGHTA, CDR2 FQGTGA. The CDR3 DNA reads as TGTGCCAGCAGCGAAATTTGGACTTCAAGCTCCTACGAGCAGTACTTC. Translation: CASSEIWTSSSYEQYF.

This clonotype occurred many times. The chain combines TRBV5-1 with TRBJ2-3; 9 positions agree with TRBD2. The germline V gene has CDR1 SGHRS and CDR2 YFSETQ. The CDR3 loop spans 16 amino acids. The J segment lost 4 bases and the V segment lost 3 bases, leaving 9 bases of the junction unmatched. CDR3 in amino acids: CASSSSGTSRPDTQYF. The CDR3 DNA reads TGCGCCAGCAGCTCATCCGGGACTAGCAGACCAGATACGCAGTATTTT.

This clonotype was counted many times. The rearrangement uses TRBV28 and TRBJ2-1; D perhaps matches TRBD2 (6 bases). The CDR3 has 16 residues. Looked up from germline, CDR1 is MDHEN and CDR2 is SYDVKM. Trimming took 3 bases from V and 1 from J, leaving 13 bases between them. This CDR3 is CASSFEFAGSYNEQFF. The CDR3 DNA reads TGTGCCAGCAGTTTTGAGTTTGCGGGATCCTACAATGAGCAGTTCTTC.

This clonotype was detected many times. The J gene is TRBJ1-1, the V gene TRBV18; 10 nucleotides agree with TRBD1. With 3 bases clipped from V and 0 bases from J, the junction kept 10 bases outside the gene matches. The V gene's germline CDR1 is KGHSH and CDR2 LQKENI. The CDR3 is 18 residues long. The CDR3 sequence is CASSPYTGTGAMNTEAFF. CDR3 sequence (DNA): TGTGCCAGCTCACCGTACACCGGGACAGGGGCCATGAACACTGAAGCTTTCTTT.

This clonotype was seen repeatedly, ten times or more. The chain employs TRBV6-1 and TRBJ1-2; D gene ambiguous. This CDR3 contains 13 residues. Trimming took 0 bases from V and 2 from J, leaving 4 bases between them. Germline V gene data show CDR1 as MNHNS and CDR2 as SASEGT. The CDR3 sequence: CASSEAGNYGYTF. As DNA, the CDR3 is TGTGCCAGCAGTGAAGCGGGGAACTATGGCTACACCTTC.

CDR3: CASRDTWGGLYF. Written as DNA, the CDR3 is TGTGCCAGTAGGGACACTTGGGGGGGTTTATATTTT. The V and J genes are TRBV7-2 and TRBJ1-3, with D possibly TRBD1 on 6 matching bases. The CDR3 is 12 residues long. The germline gives CDR1 SGHTA, CDR2 FQGNSA. The V end lost 9 bases, the J end lost 14 bases, and 20 bases lay between the germline ends.

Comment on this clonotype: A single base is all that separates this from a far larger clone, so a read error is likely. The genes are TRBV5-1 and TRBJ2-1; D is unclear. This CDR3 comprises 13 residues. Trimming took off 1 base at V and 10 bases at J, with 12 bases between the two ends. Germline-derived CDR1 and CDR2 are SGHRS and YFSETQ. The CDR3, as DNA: TGCGCCAGCAGCTTGACAGCCTCCTACGAGCAGTTCTTC. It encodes CASSLTASYEQFF.

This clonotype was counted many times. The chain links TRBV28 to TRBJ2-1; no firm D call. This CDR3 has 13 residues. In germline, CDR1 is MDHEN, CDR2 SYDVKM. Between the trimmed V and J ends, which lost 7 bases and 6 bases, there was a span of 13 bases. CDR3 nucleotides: TGTGCCAGCAAGGAACCCTCAAGCAATGAGCAGTTCTTC. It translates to CASKEPSSNEQFF.

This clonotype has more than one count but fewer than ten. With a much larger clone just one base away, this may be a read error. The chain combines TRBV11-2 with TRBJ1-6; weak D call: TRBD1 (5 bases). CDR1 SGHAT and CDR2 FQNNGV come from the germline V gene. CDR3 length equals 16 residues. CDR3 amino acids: CAGSVGPGKATSPLHF. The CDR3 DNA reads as TGTGCCGGCAGCGTGGGGCCGGGGAAGGCAACTTCACCCCTCCACTTT. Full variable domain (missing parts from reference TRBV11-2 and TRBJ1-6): EAGVAQSPRYKIIEKRQSVAFWCNPISGHATLYWYQQILGQGPKLLIQFQNNGVVDDSQLPKDRFSAERLKGVDSTLKIQPAKLEDSAVYLCAGSVGPGKATSPLHFGNGTRLTVT.